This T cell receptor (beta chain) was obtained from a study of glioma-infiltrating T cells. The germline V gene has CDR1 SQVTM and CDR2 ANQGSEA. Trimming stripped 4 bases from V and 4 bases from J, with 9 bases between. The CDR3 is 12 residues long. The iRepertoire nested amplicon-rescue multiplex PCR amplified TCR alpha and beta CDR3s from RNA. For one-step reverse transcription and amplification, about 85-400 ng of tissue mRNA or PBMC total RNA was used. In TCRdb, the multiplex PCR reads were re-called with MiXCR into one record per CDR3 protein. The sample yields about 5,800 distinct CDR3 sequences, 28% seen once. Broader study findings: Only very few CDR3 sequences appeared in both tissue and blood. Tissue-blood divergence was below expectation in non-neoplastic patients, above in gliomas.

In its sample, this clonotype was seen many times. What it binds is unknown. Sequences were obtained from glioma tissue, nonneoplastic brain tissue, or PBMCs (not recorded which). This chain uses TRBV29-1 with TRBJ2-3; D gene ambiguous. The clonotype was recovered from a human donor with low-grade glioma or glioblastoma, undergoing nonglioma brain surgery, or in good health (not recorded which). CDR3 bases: TGCAGCGTTGTAGCAGCTTCAGATACGCAGTATTTT. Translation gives CSVVAASDTQYF.